This T cell receptor beta chain derives from a study of blood T cell repertoires in COVID-19 (dated by TCRdb to about 2020). As for the study more broadly: Samples covering the acute and convalescent phases of COVID-19 were provided by collaborators in the United States, Italy and Spain. The material from the prospective study consisted of cDNA or gDNA derived from T cells, B-cell-depleted T cells, or PBMCs. Deeply sampled blood TCRbeta repertoires from subjects exposed to, actively infected with, or recovered from COVID-19 were included in the dataset. The repertoires were released in a freely available public database meant as a resource for research on the immune response to SARS-CoV-2. Samples were obtained from the ongoing ImmuneRACE study (first 160 participants) and from roughly 1,300 subjects provided by 6 global collaborators. Sample metadata almost always included a de-identified subject ID, COVID-19 status, age in years and sex. Where available, HLA class I and class II types were taken from metadata supplied by the sample provider and were not determined by assay-based typing.

General conclusions and limits of the study: The quantity of clinical and demographic metadata differed by source and by participant and was supplied without curation.

The immunoSEQ Assay, a bias-controlled multiplex PCR, was used to amplify TCRbeta CDR3 regions from genomic DNA. Per the authors' processing: The number of nucleated cells in each sample was estimated from the amplification of reference gene primers within the assay. To quantify the absolute abundance of each unique TCRbeta CDR3 rearrangement, sequence reads were collapsed and filtered. For each sample, productive Simpson clonality was calculated by taking the square root of Simpson's diversity index across productive rearrangements. The immuneACCESS repertoire file appears here via TCRdb, limited to in-frame rearrangements. These files lack a portion of the clones; in checked studies, under half of the deficit traces to unresolved V genes, and the cause of the others is not known. D and trimming were read from the DNA, whereas the V and J calls and clone size are those reported in that table. The sample includes around 150,000 clones, with roughly 90% observed a single time. The leading ten clones occupy 2.5% to 3% of the sample.

Cut back by 1 base and 3 bases, the V and J ends lie 17 bases apart. Counted from cysteine to phenylalanine, this CDR3 has 17 amino acids. Just the 51-base CDR3 DNA is kept, in frame starting at base 1. CDR1 and CDR2, looked up from the germline V gene, are SGHDN and FVKESK. About this clone itself: It lacks a known antigen. Nothing much larger sits one base from this clone, and base qualities are not available.

At one collaborating source in Seattle, patients were enrolled during active infection and were followed longitudinally through the course of disease. Each collaborating institution followed its own protocols to collect whole blood in K2EDTA tubes. For TCRbeta analysis, collaborators shipped samples in one of three forms: frozen whole blood, isolated PBMCs, or DNA extracted from either of those sample types. The V and J genes are TRBV14 and TRBJ2-3; 6 matching bases give a weak D call of TRBD2. The sample taken for sequencing was peripheral blood. This sequence was found in a human donor with COVID-19, enrolled during active disease. The donor label of this sample is uncertain. Here is the DNA: TGTGCCAGCAGCCAAGGGTCAGGGAGGTCGTGGACAGATACGCAGTATTTT. Its protein is CASSQGSGRSWTDTQYF. With the portions outside the CDR3 filled from the reference TRBV14 and TRBJ2-3 genes, the complete variable region becomes EAGVTQFPSHSVIEKGQTVTLRCDPISGHDNLYWYRRVMGKEIKFLLHFVKESKQDESGMPNNRFLAERTGGTYSTLKVQPAELEDSGVYFCASSQGSGRSWTDTQYFGPGTRLTVL.